The 18 T cell receptor beta chains below were found in one sample sequenced in a study of T cell changes during pregnancy in multiple sclerosis. Assay: immunoSEQ multiplex PCR; the TCRdb copy retains only in-frame clones and omits some. This table has 35,000 to 40,000 clones, about 92% appearing once. Sample: CD8+ T cells from peripheral blood mononuclear cells, taken in the third trimester of pregnancy. These TCRs come from a female donor with multiple sclerosis, enrolled in a pregnancy study.

This chain connects TRBV28 to TRBJ2-7; tentatively, D is TRBD2 (6 bases). The CDR3 is 16 residues long. V lost 6 bases to trimming and J lost 0 bases, with 18 bases between them. Germline V gene sequence: CDR1 MDHEN, CDR2 SYDVKM. The CDR3 coding sequence is TGTGCCAGCAGACCGGGACTGTCTCATTTCTCCTACGAGCAGTACTTC. Residues: CASRPGLSHFSYEQYF.

This chain joins TRBV4-1 and TRBJ1-2, with a weak D call TRBD1 (6 bases). This CDR3 contains 15 residues. The V end was cut by 1 base, the J end by 4 bases, with 13 bases between. CDR1 and CDR2 from the germline V gene are MGHRA and YSYEKL. The CDR3 nucleotides are TGCGCCAGCAGCCAAGTACAGGGCCCCACCTATGGCTACACCTTC. This codes for CASSQVQGPTYGYTF.

With regard to this clone: A junction boundary mismatches the germline segment, possibly from a read error. The chain carries TRBV4-1 and TRBJ2-2; D gene uncertain. The CDR3 spans 13 residues. From germline, CDR1 is MGHRA and CDR2 YSYEKL. The CDR3: CASSQDPSGELFF. Here the CDR3 DNA reads TGCGCCAGCAGTCAAGACCCCTCCGGGGAGCTGTTTTTT.

This chain joins TRBV6-5 and TRBJ1-1, with 7 bases aligning to TRBD1. The CDR3 length is 14 residues. Germline loops: CDR1 MNHEY, CDR2 SVGAGI. Losses at the gene ends were 4 bases for V and 11 bases for J; bases not matched to a gene: 13. The CDR3 DNA follows: TGTGCCAGCAGTTGGTCGACAGGGTCAGGCGAGGCTTTCTTT. Amino acids: CASSWSTGSGEAFF.

The chain links TRBV5-1 to TRBJ2-4; TRBD2 is a possible D gene (5 bases). The V end was cut by 0 bases, the J end by 9 bases, with 13 bases between. This CDR3 spans 14 amino acids. Germline CDR1 is SGHRS and CDR2 is YFSETQ. As DNA, the CDR3 is TGCGCCAGCAGCTTGGAGCTAGCTGGCGGCATTCAGTACTTC. Its protein product is CASSLELAGGIQYF.

This chain links TRBV5-1 with TRBJ2-5; TRBD1 agrees at 9 bases. With 5 bases clipped from V and 5 bases from J, the junction kept 10 bases outside the gene matches. In germline, CDR1 is SGHRS, CDR2 YFSETQ. The CDR3 extends over 15 amino acids. Here the CDR3 reads CASSHWRDRDETQYF. The CDR3 DNA follows: TGCGCCAGCAGTCATTGGAGGGACAGGGATGAGACCCAGTACTTC.

Only one count was recorded for this clone. The chain joins TRBV7-3 to TRBJ1-1, with D maybe TRBD1 (5 bases). V lost 3 bases to trimming and J lost 6 bases, with 11 bases between them. Germline V gives CDR1 SGHTA, CDR2 FQGTGA. The CDR3 loop spans 13 amino acids. The CDR3 coding sequence is TGTGCCAGCAGCTTTCCAGGGTCCCCTGAAGCTTTCTTT. Protein: CASSFPGSPEAFF.

The V and J genes are TRBV6-5 and TRBJ2-1, with no clear D. The CDR3 covers 14 residues. Germline CDR1 reads MNHEY; CDR2 reads SVGAGI. V was shortened by 3 bases and J by 7 bases, with 13 bases between the two germline ends. The CDR3 here is CASSYLNLRNEQFF. CDR3 bases: TGTGCCAGCAGTTATCTAAACCTAAGAAATGAGCAGTTCTTC.

V is TRBV4-3 and J is TRBJ2-7; 8 positions match TRBD1. CDR1 LGHNA and CDR2 YSLEER come from the germline V gene. The CDR3 covers 15 residues. The J segment lost 3 bases and the V segment lost 0 bases, leaving 4 bases of the junction unmatched. The CDR3: CASSQDRDRSYEQYF. In DNA, the CDR3 is TGCGCCAGCAGCCAAGATCGGGACAGGAGCTACGAGCAGTACTTC.

V is TRBV9 and J is TRBJ2-1; 7 positions agree with TRBD1. The CDR3 extends over 14 amino acids. The germline CDR1 and CDR2 sequences are SGDLS and YYNGEE. V trimming: 3 bases; J trimming: 7 bases; junction bases outside the gene matches: 7. The CDR3 DNA sequence: TGTGCCAGCAGCGCCGACAGGGTCGGGAATGAGCAGTTCTTC. Protein sequence: CASSADRVGNEQFF.

The chain links TRBV7-2 to TRBJ2-7; D unclear. CDR1 is SGHTA and CDR2 is FQGNSA in the germline V gene. The V end lost 4 bases, the J end lost 0 bases, and 10 bases lay between the germline ends. CDR3 length equals 14 residues. The CDR3 sequence is CASSSQVDSYEQYF. The CDR3 DNA reads as TGTGCCAGCAGCTCCCAGGTAGACTCCTACGAGCAGTACTTC.

The J gene is TRBJ2-7, the V gene TRBV27, with a weak D call TRBD1 (5 bases). This CDR3 is 14 amino acids long. V lost 2 bases, J lost 2 bases, and 10 bases lay in between. Germline V lookup: CDR1 MNHEY, CDR2 SMNVEV (reference sequence). The CDR3 coding sequence is TGTGCCAGCAGTTTAAGGGGCGGAACCTACGAGCAGTACTTC. Amino acid sequence: CASSLRGGTYEQYF.

CDR3 sequence (DNA): TGCGCCAGCAGCTTTCCAGGGGCGAGCGGGAGGGCCGATGAGCAGTTCTTC. It encodes CASSFPGASGRADEQFF. V gene TRBV5-1 combines with J gene TRBJ2-1, with TRBD2 matching over 10 bases. With V trimmed by 2 bases and J by 8 bases, 13 bases remained unmatched. CDR3 size: 17 residues. Germline CDR1 and CDR2: SGHRS and YFSETQ. Using reference TRBV5-1 and TRBJ2-1 for the parts outside the CDR3, the full variable domain is KAGVTQTPRYLIKTRGQQVTLSCSPISGHRSVSWYQQTPGQGLQFLFEYFSETQRNKGNFPGRFSGRQFSNSRSEMNVSTLELGDSALYLCASSFPGASGRADEQFFGPGTRLTVL.

The V gene is TRBV27, the J gene TRBJ1-2, with D possibly matching TRBD1 (5 bases). V shed 7 bases and J shed 6 bases, with 21 bases lying between them. Germline V gene data show CDR1 as MNHEY and CDR2 as SMNVEV (reference sequence). The CDR3 is 15 residues long. The CDR3 protein is CASTGTYNRPNGYTF. CDR3 bases: TGTGCCAGCACCGGAACGTACAACAGGCCAAATGGCTACACCTTC.

This chain links TRBV29-1 with TRBJ2-1; no firm D call. Per germline, CDR1 SQVTM and CDR2 ANQGSEA. This CDR3 is built from 14 residues. Trimming took 5 bases from V and 0 from J, leaving 11 bases between them. In DNA form, the CDR3 reads TGCAGCGTTTTAGGCGGAAGCTCCTACAATGAGCAGTTCTTC. Translating it yields CSVLGGSSYNEQFF.

J is TRBJ2-7 and V is TRBV13; D not certain. Trimming took 7 bases from V and 6 from J, leaving 13 bases between them. The CDR3 covers 12 residues. CDR1 is PRHDT, CDR2 FYEKMQ, per germline (reference sequence). The CDR3 nucleotides read TGTGCCAGCACCCCTGTCCCCTCCGAGCAGTACTTC. It is translated as CASTPVPSEQYF.

This clone appeared a few times. This chain joins TRBV9 and TRBJ1-5; D is uncertain. CDR3 length: 15 residues. V was clipped by 4 bases and J by 5 bases, with 16 bases between them. Germline CDR1 and CDR2: SGDLS and YYNGEE. The CDR3 DNA follows: TGTGCCAGCAGCCCAGAGGGAATTCCCCATCAGCCCCAGCATTTT. It translates to CASSPEGIPHQPQHF.

The rearrangement joins TRBV7-9 to TRBJ1-5, with D perhaps matching TRBD1 (5 bases). Germline loops: CDR1 SEHNR, CDR2 FQNEAQ (reference sequence). The CDR3 is made up of 14 amino acids. The V and J ends lost 6 bases and 5 bases respectively, with 14 bases between them. CDR3 coding DNA: TGTGCCAGCAGTTCGGGGGGGAGAGATCAGCCCCAGCATTTT. Amino acids: CASSSGGRDQPQHF.